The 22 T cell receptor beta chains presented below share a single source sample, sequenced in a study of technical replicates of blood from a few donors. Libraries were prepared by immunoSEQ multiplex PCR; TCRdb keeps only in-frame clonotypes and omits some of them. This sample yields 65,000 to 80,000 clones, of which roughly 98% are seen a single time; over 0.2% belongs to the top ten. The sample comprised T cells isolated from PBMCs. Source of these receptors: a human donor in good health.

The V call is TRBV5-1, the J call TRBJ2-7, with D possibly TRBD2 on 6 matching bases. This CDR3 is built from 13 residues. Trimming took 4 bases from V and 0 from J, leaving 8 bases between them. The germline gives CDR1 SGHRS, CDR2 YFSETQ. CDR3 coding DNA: TGCGCCAGCAGCCCGACTAGCTCCTACGAGCAGTACTTC. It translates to CASSPTSSYEQYF.

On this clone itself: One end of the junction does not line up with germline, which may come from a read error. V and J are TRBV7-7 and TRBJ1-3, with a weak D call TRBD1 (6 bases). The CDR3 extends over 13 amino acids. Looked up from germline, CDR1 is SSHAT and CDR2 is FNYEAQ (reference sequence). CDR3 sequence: CASSLGTGNTIYF. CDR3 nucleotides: TGTGCTAGCAGCTTAGGGACAGGAAACACCATATATTTT.

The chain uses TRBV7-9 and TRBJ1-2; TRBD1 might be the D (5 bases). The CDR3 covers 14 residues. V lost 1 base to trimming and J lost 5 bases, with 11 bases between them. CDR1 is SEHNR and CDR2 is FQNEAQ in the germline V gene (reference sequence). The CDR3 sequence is CASSLEGEVYGYTF. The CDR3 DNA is TGTGCCAGCAGCTTAGAAGGGGAAGTGTATGGCTACACCTTC. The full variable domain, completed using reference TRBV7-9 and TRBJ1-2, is DTGVSQNPRHKITKRGQNVTFRCDPISEHNRLYWYRQTLGQGPEFLTYFQNEAQLEKSRLLSDRFSAERPKGSFSTLEIQRTEQGDSAMYLCASSLEGEVYGYTFGSGTRLTVV.

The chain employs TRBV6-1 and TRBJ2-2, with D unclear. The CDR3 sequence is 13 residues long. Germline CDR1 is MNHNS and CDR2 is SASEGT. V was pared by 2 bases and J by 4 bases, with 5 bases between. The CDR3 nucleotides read TGTGCCAGCAGTGAACTAACCACCGGGGAGCTGTTTTTT. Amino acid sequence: CASSELTTGELFF.

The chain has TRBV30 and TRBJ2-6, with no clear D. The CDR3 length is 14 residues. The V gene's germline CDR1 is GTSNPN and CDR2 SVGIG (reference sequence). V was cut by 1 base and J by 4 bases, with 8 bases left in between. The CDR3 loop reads CAWSDLPGANVLTF. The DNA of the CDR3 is TGTGCCTGGAGTGACTTGCCCGGGGCCAACGTCCTGACTTTC.

The CDR3 nucleotides read TGCGCCAGCAGCTTGGGCGGGAGTGGGGATGAGCAGTTCTTC. As protein: CASSLGGSGDEQFF. The genes are TRBV5-1 and TRBJ2-1; 7 bases map to TRBD2. Trimming at V came to 0 bases and at J to 8 bases, leaving 5 bases not matched to a gene. Germline CDR1 is SGHRS and CDR2 is YFSETQ. There are 14 residues in the CDR3.

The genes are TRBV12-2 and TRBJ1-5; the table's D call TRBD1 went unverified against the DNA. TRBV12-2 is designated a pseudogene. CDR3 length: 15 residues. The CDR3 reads CASRLHRVRYQPQHF. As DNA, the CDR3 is TGTGCAAGTCGCTTACACAGGGTTCGATATCAGCCCCAGCATTTT.

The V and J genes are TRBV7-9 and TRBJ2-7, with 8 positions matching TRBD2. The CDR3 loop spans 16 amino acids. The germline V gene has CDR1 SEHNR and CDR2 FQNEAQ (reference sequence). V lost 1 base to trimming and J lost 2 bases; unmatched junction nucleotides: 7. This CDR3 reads CASSLGAGTRAYEQYF. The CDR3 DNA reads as TGTGCCAGCAGCTTAGGGGCGGGGACTAGGGCCTACGAGCAGTACTTC.

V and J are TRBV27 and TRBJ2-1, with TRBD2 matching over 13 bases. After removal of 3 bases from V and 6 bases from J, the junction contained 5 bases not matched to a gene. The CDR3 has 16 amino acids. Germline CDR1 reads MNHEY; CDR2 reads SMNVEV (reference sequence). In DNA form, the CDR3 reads TGTGCCAGCAGTTTGTCCGGGACTAGCGGGACCAATGAGCAGTTCTTC. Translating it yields CASSLSGTSGTNEQFF.

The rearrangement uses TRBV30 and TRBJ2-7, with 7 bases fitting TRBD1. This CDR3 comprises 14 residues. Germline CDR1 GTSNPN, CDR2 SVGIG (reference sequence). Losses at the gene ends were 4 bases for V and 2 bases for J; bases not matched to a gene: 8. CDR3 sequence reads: CAWTTPTGTYEQYF. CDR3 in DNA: TGTGCCTGGACAACCCCGACAGGGACCTACGAGCAGTACTTC.

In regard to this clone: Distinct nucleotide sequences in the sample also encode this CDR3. The CDR3 region is CASSLSRQAEAFF. As DNA, the CDR3 is TGTGCCAGCAGTTTATCGCGTCAAGCTGAAGCTTTCTTT. V usage is TRBV27 and J usage is TRBJ1-1; no reliable D call. Looked up from germline, CDR1 is MNHEY and CDR2 is SMNVEV (reference sequence). V was trimmed by 0 bases and J by 6 bases, leaving 8 bases between them. The CDR3 is 13 amino acids.

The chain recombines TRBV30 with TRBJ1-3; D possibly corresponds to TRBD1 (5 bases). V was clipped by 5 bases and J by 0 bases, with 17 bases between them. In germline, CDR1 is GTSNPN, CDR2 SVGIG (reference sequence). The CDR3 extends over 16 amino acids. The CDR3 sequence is CAWSPGVRVSGNTIYF. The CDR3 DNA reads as TGTGCCTGGTCTCCGGGGGTTCGGGTCTCTGGAAACACCATATATTTT.

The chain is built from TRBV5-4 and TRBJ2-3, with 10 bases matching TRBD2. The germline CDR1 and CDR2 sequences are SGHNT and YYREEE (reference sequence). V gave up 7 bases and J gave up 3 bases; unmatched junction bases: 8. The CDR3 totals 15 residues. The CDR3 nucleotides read TGTGCCAGCTTGGGGGCTAGCGGGAGAACAGATACGCAGTATTTT. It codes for CASLGASGRTDTQYF.

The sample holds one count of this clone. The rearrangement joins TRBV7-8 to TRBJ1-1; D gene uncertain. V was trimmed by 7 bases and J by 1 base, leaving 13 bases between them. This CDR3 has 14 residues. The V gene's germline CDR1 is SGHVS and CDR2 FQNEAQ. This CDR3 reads CASTSSGKNTEAFF. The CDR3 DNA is TGTGCCAGCACCTCGTCGGGGAAGAACACTGAAGCTTTCTTT.

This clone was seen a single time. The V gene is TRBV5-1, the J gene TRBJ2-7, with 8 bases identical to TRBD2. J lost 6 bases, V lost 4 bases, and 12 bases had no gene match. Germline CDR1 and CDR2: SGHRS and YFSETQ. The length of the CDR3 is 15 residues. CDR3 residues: CASSDTPGLVSEQYF. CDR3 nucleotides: TGCGCCAGCAGCGATACACCGGGACTAGTCAGCGAGCAGTACTTC.

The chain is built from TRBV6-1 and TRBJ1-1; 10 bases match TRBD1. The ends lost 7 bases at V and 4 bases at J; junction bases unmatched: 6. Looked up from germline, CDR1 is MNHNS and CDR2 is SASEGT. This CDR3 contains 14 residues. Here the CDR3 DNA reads TGTGCCAGCATACAGACAGGGGGCATCACTGAAGCTTTCTTT. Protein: CASIQTGGITEAFF.

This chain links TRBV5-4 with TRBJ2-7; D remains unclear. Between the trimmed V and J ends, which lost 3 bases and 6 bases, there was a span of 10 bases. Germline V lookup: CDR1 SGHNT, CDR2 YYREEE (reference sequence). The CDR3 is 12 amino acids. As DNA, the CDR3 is TGTGCCAGCAGCTCATCTAGGTCCGAGCAGTACTTC. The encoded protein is CASSSSRSEQYF.

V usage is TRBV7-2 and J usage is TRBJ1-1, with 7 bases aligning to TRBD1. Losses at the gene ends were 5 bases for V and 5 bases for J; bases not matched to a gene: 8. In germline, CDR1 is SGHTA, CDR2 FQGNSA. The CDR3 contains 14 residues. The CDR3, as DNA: TGTGCCAGCAGCCCACAGACAGGGAGGACTGAAGCTTTCTTT. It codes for CASSPQTGRTEAFF.

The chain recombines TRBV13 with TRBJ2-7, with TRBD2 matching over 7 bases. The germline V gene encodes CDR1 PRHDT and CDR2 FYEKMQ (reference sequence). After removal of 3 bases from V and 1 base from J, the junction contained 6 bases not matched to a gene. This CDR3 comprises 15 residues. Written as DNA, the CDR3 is TGTGCCAGCAGCTTGGGTAGCGGGTTTTCCTACGAGCAGTACTTC. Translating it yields CASSLGSGFSYEQYF.

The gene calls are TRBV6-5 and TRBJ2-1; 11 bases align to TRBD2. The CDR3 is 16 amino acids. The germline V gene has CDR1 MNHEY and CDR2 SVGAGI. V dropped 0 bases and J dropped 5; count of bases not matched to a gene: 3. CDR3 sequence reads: CASSYSTSGTNNEQFF. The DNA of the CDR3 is TGTGCCAGCAGTTACTCGACTAGCGGGACGAACAATGAGCAGTTCTTC.

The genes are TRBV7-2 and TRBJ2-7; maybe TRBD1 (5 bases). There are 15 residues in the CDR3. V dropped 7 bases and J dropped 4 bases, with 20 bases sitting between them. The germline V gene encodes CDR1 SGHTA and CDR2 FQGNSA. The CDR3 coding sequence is TGTGCCAGCACCCATCAGACACAGGACCTTTACGAGCAGTACTTC. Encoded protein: CASTHQTQDLYEQYF.

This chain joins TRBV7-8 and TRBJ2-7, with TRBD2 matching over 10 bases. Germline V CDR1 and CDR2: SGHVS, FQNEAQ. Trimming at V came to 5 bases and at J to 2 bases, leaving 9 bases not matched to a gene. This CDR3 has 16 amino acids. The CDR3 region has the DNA TGTGCCAGCAGCCCTTTTAGAGCGGGAGGGCCCTACGAGCAGTACTTC. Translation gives CASSPFRAGGPYEQYF.